This TCR beta chain was sequenced in a study of blood T cell repertoires in COVID-19. As for the study in general: Samples of COVID-19 (acute and convalescent) were obtained from the United States, Italy and Spain.

Libraries were prepared by immunoSEQ multiplex PCR; TCRdb keeps only in-frame clonotypes and omits some of them. Of about 87,000 clones listed, about 71% are singletons. V gave up 4 bases and J gave up 2 bases, with 15 bases separating them. The CDR3 runs 15 residues. Germline CDR1 SQVTM, CDR2 ANQGSEA. This sequence joins TRBV29-1 and TRBJ1-3; perhaps TRBD1 as D (5 bases). This clonotype was sampled from a woman aged 45-65 years with acute or convalescent COVID-19. The sample was peripheral blood. CDR3 residues: CSVGGSGVTGNTIYF. DNA of the CDR3: TGCAGCGTTGGGGGCTCCGGAGTGACTGGAAACACCATATATTTT.